A selection of T cell receptor beta chains follows, all from one sample in a study of cytomegalovirus exposure and HLA in healthy donors. Produced via immunoSEQ multiplex PCR; TCRdb's table is partial and in-frame only. Of 150,000 to 200,000 clones detected, around 74% appear once; the ten largest clones hold about 1.4%. Sequenced: PBMCs. These receptors came from a woman under 40 in good health and CMV-seronegative. Both conserved end residues are part of each CDR3. The order of the fields is D gene, clone size, V gene, J gene, CDR3 protein, CDR3 DNA. A D gene is named only where the DNA matches it firmly. Some rows mark clone size as missing; the rest say once, few, many or name a class of expanded clone.

D gene: .
clone size: .
V gene: TRBV2
J gene: TRBJ2-5
CDR3 protein: CASKYRALQETQYF
CDR3 DNA: TGTGCCAGCAAATACAGGGCTCTACAAGAGACCCAGTACTTC

D gene: .
clone size: .
V gene: TRBV6-1
J gene: TRBJ1-3
CDR3 protein: CASSETDSGNTIYF
CDR3 DNA: TGTGCCAGCAGTGAGACAGACTCTGGAAACACCATATATTTT

D gene: .
clone size: .
V gene: TRBV18
J gene: TRBJ1-1
CDR3 protein: CASSPFLGGDTEAFF
CDR3 DNA: TGTGCCAGCTCACCATTTCTGGGGGGGGACACTGAAGCTTTCTTT

D gene: TRBD2
clone size: .
V gene: TRBV5-4
J gene: TRBJ2-3
CDR3 protein: CASSLGAGGTGSQYF
CDR3 DNA: TGTGCCAGCAGCTTGGGAGCGGGGGGGACCGGGTCGCAGTATTTT

D gene: TRBD2
clone size: few
V gene: TRBV5-1
J gene: TRBJ2-1
CDR3 protein: CASSVIAGSSYNEQFF
CDR3 DNA: TGCGCCAGCAGCGTTATAGCGGGGAGCTCCTACAATGAGCAGTTCTTC

D gene: .
clone size: .
V gene: TRBV29-1
J gene: TRBJ2-1
CDR3 protein: CSVGQGSHEQFF
CDR3 DNA: TGCAGCGTTGGCCAGGGCTCCCATGAGCAGTTCTTC

D gene: .
clone size: .
V gene: TRBV6-5
J gene: TRBJ1-3
CDR3 protein: CASSYSRDGNTIYF
CDR3 DNA: TGTGCCAGCAGTTACTCGAGGGATGGAAACACCATATATTTT

D gene: TRBD1
clone size: .
V gene: TRBV9
J gene: TRBJ1-2
CDR3 protein: CASSTPGQARSGYTF
CDR3 DNA: TGTGCCAGCAGCACCCCAGGACAGGCCCGAAGCGGCTACACCTTC

D gene: .
clone size: .
V gene: TRBV29-1
J gene: TRBJ2-7
CDR3 protein: CSGTDSSYEQYF
CDR3 DNA: TGCAGCGGTACGGACAGTTCCTACGAGCAGTACTTC

D gene: TRBD2
clone size: .
V gene: TRBV12-5
J gene: TRBJ2-7
CDR3 protein: CASGRGTSGSYEQYF
CDR3 DNA: TGTGCTAGTGGACGAGGGACTAGCGGCTCCTACGAGCAGTACTTC

D gene: TRBD2
clone size: .
V gene: TRBV28
J gene: TRBJ2-1
CDR3 protein: CASSSPSGSPSGGVLNEQFF
CDR3 DNA: TGTGCCAGCAGTTCGCCCTCCGGGTCCCCGAGCGGGGGGGTTTTAAATGAGCAGTTCTTC

D gene: TRBD2
clone size: once
V gene: TRBV18
J gene: TRBJ2-3
CDR3 protein: CASSPSGDTDTQYF
CDR3 DNA: TGTGCCAGCTCACCAAGCGGGGACACAGATACGCAGTATTTT

D gene: TRBD1
clone size: few
V gene: TRBV6-1
J gene: TRBJ1-2
CDR3 protein: CASRITGTGTVGYTF
CDR3 DNA: TGTGCCAGCAGGATCACCGGGACAGGCACCGTAGGCTACACCTTC

D gene: .
clone size: .
V gene: TRBV4-1
J gene: TRBJ1-1
CDR3 protein: CASSREGERNTEAFF
CDR3 DNA: TGCGCCAGCAGCAGGGAGGGGGAGCGGAACACTGAAGCTTTCTTT

D gene: TRBD1
clone size: .
V gene: TRBV6-1
J gene: TRBJ2-7
CDR3 protein: CAVSQGAYEQYF
CDR3 DNA: TGTGCCGTCAGCCAGGGGGCCTACGAGCAGTACTTC

D gene: .
clone size: medium-sized
V gene: TRBV5-1
J gene: TRBJ2-2
CDR3 protein: CASSISGAGELFF
CDR3 DNA: TGCGCCAGCAGCATATCAGGGGCCGGGGAGCTGTTTTTT

D gene: .
clone size: .
V gene: TRBV5-5
J gene: TRBJ2-3
CDR3 protein: CASSLPTPGADTQYF
CDR3 DNA: TGTGCCAGCAGCTTACCCACTCCTGGGGCGGATACGCAGTATTTT

D gene: .
clone size: .
V gene: TRBV28
J gene: TRBJ2-5
CDR3 protein: CASNLPGETQYF
CDR3 DNA: TGTGCCAGCAACCTCCCCGGGGAGACCCAGTACTTC

D gene: .
clone size: once
V gene: TRBV28
J gene: TRBJ2-7
CDR3 protein: CASRLVKASYEQYF
CDR3 DNA: TGTGCCAGCAGGTTAGTTAAAGCCTCCTACGAGCAGTACTTC

D gene: TRBD2
clone size: .
V gene: TRBV7-8
J gene: TRBJ2-1
CDR3 protein: CASSLVRAGGANEQFF
CDR3 DNA: TGTGCCAGCAGCTTAGTTCGAGCGGGGGGAGCAAATGAGCAGTTCTTC

D gene: TRBD1
clone size: .
V gene: TRBV7-9
J gene: TRBJ1-1
CDR3 protein: CASSLDRGEAFF
CDR3 DNA: TGTGCCAGCAGCTTAGACAGGGGCGAAGCTTTCTTT

D gene: TRBD2
clone size: .
V gene: TRBV30
J gene: TRBJ2-1
CDR3 protein: CAWMTSGGASSYNEQFF
CDR3 DNA: TGTGCCTGGATGACTAGCGGGGGCGCGAGCTCCTACAATGAGCAGTTCTTC

D gene: .
clone size: .
V gene: TRBV5-6
J gene: TRBJ2-7
CDR3 protein: CASSTVRGGTYEQYF
CDR3 DNA: TGTGCCAGCAGTACCGTTAGGGGGGGAACCTACGAGCAGTACTTC

D gene: .
clone size: .
V gene: TRBV20-1
J gene: TRBJ1-2
CDR3 protein: CSASTDYGYTF
CDR3 DNA: TGCAGTGCTAGCACGGACTATGGCTACACCTTC

D gene: .
clone size: .
V gene: TRBV6-5
J gene: TRBJ2-1
CDR3 protein: CASSYSRQAPYNEQFF
CDR3 DNA: TGTGCCAGCAGTTACTCCCGACAGGCCCCCTACAATGAGCAGTTCTTC

D gene: .
clone size: .
V gene: TRBV6-1
J gene: TRBJ2-5
CDR3 protein: CASSEEGWGAQYF
CDR3 DNA: TGTGCCAGCAGTGAAGAGGGGTGGGGGGCCCAGTACTTC

D gene: .
clone size: .
V gene: TRBV5-1
J gene: TRBJ2-3
CDR3 protein: CASSLAGGWPDTQYF
CDR3 DNA: TGCGCCAGCAGCTTGGCCGGGGGTTGGCCAGATACGCAGTATTTT

D gene: TRBD1
clone size: .
V gene: TRBV25-1
J gene: TRBJ2-7
CDR3 protein: CASSLGQGKGEQYF
CDR3 DNA: TGTGCCAGCAGTTTGGGACAGGGGAAAGGGGAGCAGTACTTC

D gene: TRBD2
clone size: .
V gene: TRBV7-3
J gene: TRBJ2-7
CDR3 protein: CASSLGLTSGDEQYF
CDR3 DNA: TGTGCCAGCAGCTTAGGATTGACTAGCGGGGACGAGCAGTACTTC

D gene: .
clone size: .
V gene: TRBV13
J gene: TRBJ1-2
CDR3 protein: CASSLGHREGGYTF
CDR3 DNA: TGTGCCAGCAGCTTAGGACACAGGGAGGGTGGCTACACCTTC

D gene: .
clone size: .
V gene: TRBV28
J gene: TRBJ1-6
CDR3 protein: CASSLTGLYNSPLHF
CDR3 DNA: TGTGCCAGCAGTTTGACAGGTCTCTATAATTCACCCCTCCACTTT

D gene: .
clone size: once
V gene: TRBV5-5
J gene: TRBJ2-2
CDR3 protein: CASSYIPDTGELFF
CDR3 DNA: TGTGCCAGCAGCTATATACCGGACACCGGGGAGCTGTTTTTT

D gene: .
clone size: once
V gene: TRBV5-1
J gene: TRBJ2-5
CDR3 protein: CASVRGTPRVGETQYF
CDR3 DNA: TGCGCCAGCGTCCGGGGGACCCCTAGAGTTGGAGAGACCCAGTACTTC

D gene: TRBD1
clone size: .
V gene: TRBV18
J gene: TRBJ1-6
CDR3 protein: CASSPPETGGSGSPLHF
CDR3 DNA: TGTGCCAGCTCACCACCGGAGACAGGGGGTTCTGGTTCACCCCTCCACTTT

D gene: .
clone size: once
V gene: TRBV7-9
J gene: TRBJ2-5
CDR3 protein: CASSLVGQETQYF
CDR3 DNA: TGTGCCAGCAGCTTAGTCGGCCAAGAGACCCAGTACTTC

D gene: .
clone size: .
V gene: TRBV30
J gene: TRBJ1-2
CDR3 protein: CAWSGVLSGMGGYTF
CDR3 DNA: TGTGCCTGGAGTGGGGTTTTATCAGGGATGGGTGGCTACACCTTC

D gene: TRBD2
clone size: .
V gene: TRBV6-1
J gene: TRBJ2-3
CDR3 protein: CASRSGGGDTQYF
CDR3 DNA: TGTGCCAGCAGGAGCGGGGGCGGGGATACGCAGTATTTT

D gene: TRBD2
clone size: few
V gene: TRBV5-4
J gene: TRBJ2-1
CDR3 protein: CASRPTSGGHNEQFF
CDR3 DNA: TGTGCCAGCAGGCCTACTAGCGGGGGACACAATGAGCAGTTCTTC

D gene: .
clone size: .
V gene: TRBV7-2
J gene: TRBJ2-1
CDR3 protein: CASSLLQVRSYNEQFF
CDR3 DNA: TGTGCCAGCAGCCTGTTACAGGTTCGCTCCTACAATGAGCAGTTCTTC

D gene: .
clone size: .
V gene: TRBV21-1
J gene: TRBJ2-7
CDR3 protein: CASTWTSQYF
CDR3 DNA: TGTGCCAGCACATGGACTTCGCAGTACTTC

D gene: TRBD1
clone size: few
V gene: TRBV6-1
J gene: TRBJ1-2
CDR3 protein: CASSARGLFYTF
CDR3 DNA: TGTGCCAGCTCGGCCAGGGGGCTCTTCTACACCTTC

D gene: .
clone size: .
V gene: TRBV2
J gene: TRBJ2-7
CDR3 protein: CASSGLVSGIEQYF
CDR3 DNA: TGTGCCAGCAGTGGGCTCGTCTCGGGGATCGAGCAGTACTTC

D gene: TRBD1
clone size: .
V gene: TRBV6-5
J gene: TRBJ1-4
CDR3 protein: CASSYGRGLEKLFF
CDR3 DNA: TGTGCCAGCAGTTACGGCAGGGGGCTCGAAAAACTGTTTTTT

D gene: TRBD1
clone size: once
V gene: TRBV28
J gene: TRBJ2-7
CDR3 protein: CASRIPGQSYEQYF
CDR3 DNA: TGTGCCAGCAGAATTCCGGGACAGAGCTACGAGCAGTACTTC

D gene: .
clone size: once
V gene: TRBV11-3
J gene: TRBJ2-5
CDR3 protein: CASSLAGSETQYF
CDR3 DNA: TGTGCCAGCAGCTTAGCGGGGTCAGAGACCCAGTACTTC

D gene: .
clone size: few
V gene: TRBV2
J gene: TRBJ1-5
CDR3 protein: CASRVYSNQPQHF
CDR3 DNA: TGTGCCAGCCGGGTATATAGCAATCAGCCCCAGCATTTT

D gene: .
clone size: .
V gene: TRBV5-1
J gene: TRBJ2-5
CDR3 protein: CASSLVRDTYNQETQYF
CDR3 DNA: TGCGCCAGCAGCTTGGTACGGGACACCTATAATCAAGAGACCCAGTACTTC

D gene: TRBD1
clone size: .
V gene: TRBV5-8
J gene: TRBJ2-2
CDR3 protein: CASSLAWDRGPTGELFF
CDR3 DNA: TGTGCCAGCAGCTTGGCGTGGGACAGGGGCCCCACCGGGGAGCTGTTTTTT

D gene: .
clone size: .
V gene: TRBV7-9
J gene: TRBJ2-7
CDR3 protein: CSSSLSAASLRGQYF
CDR3 DNA: TGTTCCAGCAGCTTATCGGCAGCGAGTCTACGAGGGCAGTACTTC

D gene: TRBD2
clone size: .
V gene: TRBV9
J gene: TRBJ2-1
CDR3 protein: CASSVHPAGALNEQFF
CDR3 DNA: TGTGCCAGCAGCGTCCACCCAGCGGGGGCCCTCAATGAGCAGTTCTTC

D gene: TRBD1
clone size: .
V gene: TRBV5-1
J gene: TRBJ2-4
CDR3 protein: CASSATGNNLYTKNIQYF
CDR3 DNA: TGCGCCAGCAGCGCGACAGGGAATAATCTCTATACCAAAAACATTCAGTACTTC

D gene: TRBD2
clone size: .
V gene: TRBV6-6
J gene: TRBJ2-3
CDR3 protein: CASSYPSGATDTQYF
CDR3 DNA: TGTGCCAGCAGTTACCCGAGCGGGGCCACAGATACGCAGTATTTT

D gene: .
clone size: .
V gene: TRBV6-5
J gene: TRBJ1-2
CDR3 protein: CASRLTGPAYGYTF
CDR3 DNA: TGTGCCAGCAGGCTAACAGGTCCGGCCTATGGCTACACCTTC

D gene: .
clone size: few
V gene: TRBV14
J gene: TRBJ1-3
CDR3 protein: CASSQTPLWGGESGNTIYF
CDR3 DNA: TGTGCCAGCAGCCAGACACCCCTTTGGGGGGGGGAATCTGGAAACACCATATATTTT

D gene: .
clone size: .
V gene: TRBV2
J gene: TRBJ2-1
CDR3 protein: CASSLSLNNEQFF
CDR3 DNA: TGTGCCAGCAGTCTGTCACTAAACAATGAGCAGTTCTTC

D gene: .
clone size: .
V gene: TRBV6-6
J gene: TRBJ1-2
CDR3 protein: CATSYRTAEHGYTF
CDR3 DNA: TGTGCCACCTCATACCGGACAGCCGAGCATGGCTACACCTTC

D gene: .
clone size: .
V gene: TRBV28
J gene: TRBJ1-1
CDR3 protein: CASSVGGNTEAFF
CDR3 DNA: TGTGCCAGCAGTGTAGGGGGGAACACTGAAGCTTTCTTT

D gene: TRBD2
clone size: .
V gene: TRBV30
J gene: TRBJ2-5
CDR3 protein: CAWSVRRAGEETQYF
CDR3 DNA: TGTGCCTGGAGTGTACGAAGAGCGGGGGAAGAGACCCAGTACTTC

D gene: .
clone size: once
V gene: TRBV9
J gene: TRBJ2-1
CDR3 protein: CASSALGDEQFF
CDR3 DNA: TGTGCCAGCAGCGCGCTAGGGGATGAGCAGTTCTTC